Below, 27 T cell receptor beta chains from the same sample are listed, as sequenced in a study of T cell clones after liver transplantation. Profiled with immunoSEQ multiplex PCR; TCRdb holds only in-frame clones, not every one. The data contain around 75,000 clones, around 80% of them seen just once; the ten biggest clones take up around 2.2%. The source was CD4+ T cells from blood, collected 48 months after liver transplant. These receptors were taken from a human patient who received a liver transplant. T cells may partly derive from the graft donor.

Here the CDR3 DNA reads TGTGCCAGCAGCTTACAGAACACCGGGGAGCTGTTTTTT. Translated, it gives CASSLQNTGELFF. The chain employs TRBV11-3 and TRBJ2-2; D ambiguous. Deletions cut 2 bases from V and 1 base from J, with 2 bases between. The CDR3 runs to 13 residues. Germline V gives CDR1 SGHNT, CDR2 YENEEA.

This sequence joins TRBV10-3 and TRBJ1-2; 7 bases are a match to TRBD1. The CDR3 spans 13 residues. Germline CDR1 ENHRY, CDR2 SYGVKD. V dropped 6 bases and J dropped 2; count of bases not matched to a gene: 3. DNA of the CDR3: TGTGCCATCAGCCGGGACAGCAACTATGGCTACACCTTC. Its protein is CAISRDSNYGYTF.

Here the CDR3 reads CASSPRSGANVLTF. In DNA form, the CDR3 reads TGTGCCAGCAGCCCCCGATCTGGGGCCAACGTCCTGACTTTC. The chain joins TRBV9 to TRBJ2-6; D not certain. With 4 bases removed from V and 1 base from J, the gap between germline ends came to 6 bases. The germline gives CDR1 SGDLS, CDR2 YYNGEE. The CDR3 runs to 14 residues.

The CDR3: CATSTPRGESGNPTYEQYF. CDR3 coding DNA: TGTGCCACCAGCACCCCACGGGGGGAAAGCGGGAACCCCACCTACGAGCAGTACTTC. The chain recombines TRBV15 with TRBJ2-7, with 7 bases fitting TRBD2. The V segment lost 4 bases and the J segment 2 bases; nucleotides outside the gene matches: 20. The CDR3 has 19 residues. Germline-derived CDR1 and CDR2 are LNHNV and YYDKDF (reference sequence).

This chain uses TRBV6-6 with TRBJ2-7; D is uncertain. Trimming removed 5 bases from V and 3 bases from J, with 8 bases in between. CDR1 is MNHNY, CDR2 SVGAGI, per germline (reference sequence). The CDR3 spans 12 residues. The CDR3 nucleotides are TGTGCCAGCAGTCAACTTAACTACGAGCAGTACTTC. Protein: CASSQLNYEQYF.

Points on this clone: A read error may produce the germline difference seen at one junction end. This sequence joins TRBV5-4 and TRBJ1-1; D not certain. Germline V CDR1 and CDR2: SGHNT, YYREEE (reference sequence). The CDR3 has 14 residues. CDR3 sequence (DNA): TGTGCCAGCAACTTGTGGGGAAAAAACACTGAAGCTTTCTTT. Translated, it gives CASNLWGKNTEAFF.

The chain combines TRBV2 with TRBJ1-3, with unresolved D. The CDR3 is made up of 14 amino acids. CDR1 and CDR2 from the germline V gene are SNHLY and FYNNEI. V lost 4 bases, J lost 5 bases, and 12 bases lay in between. The DNA for the CDR3 is TGTGCCAGCAGTGCACAGTGGGGTAGAAACACCATATATTTT. It specifies CASSAQWGRNTIYF.

This chain connects TRBV9 to TRBJ2-1; D is unclear. Trimming took 7 bases from V and 0 from J, leaving 14 bases between them. Germline CDR1 reads SGDLS; CDR2 reads YYNGEE. The CDR3 length is 15 residues. The CDR3 loop reads CASALNANSYNEQFF. CDR3 sequence (DNA): TGTGCCAGCGCCCTTAACGCTAACTCCTACAATGAGCAGTTCTTC.

J is TRBJ1-5 and V is TRBV2; D possibly corresponds to TRBD1 (5 bases). V dropped 6 bases and J dropped 1 base, with 10 bases sitting between them. CDR3 length: 14 amino acids. The germline V gene has CDR1 SNHLY and CDR2 FYNNEI. CDR3 sequence (DNA): TGTGCCAGCAGGGGGACTCAAAGCAATCAGCCCCAGCATTTT. As protein: CASRGTQSNQPQHF.

The V call is TRBV11-3, the J call TRBJ2-1; perhaps TRBD2 as D (6 bases). Trimming removed 5 bases from V and 7 bases from J, with 21 bases in between. Germline lookup yields CDR1 SGHNT and CDR2 YENEEA. This CDR3 is 16 amino acids long. Here the CDR3 DNA reads TGTGCCAGCAGCCTACGTTTCTCGGGAGATAGGAATGAGCAGTTCTTC. It yields the protein CASSLRFSGDRNEQFF.

V gene TRBV7-2 combines with J gene TRBJ1-5; unclear D gene. This CDR3 region has 15 residues. Germline-derived CDR1 and CDR2 are SGHTA and FQGNSA. Trimming took off 1 base at V and 0 bases at J, with 7 bases between the two ends. The chain's CDR3 is CASSLVGSSNQPQHF. CDR3 bases: TGTGCCAGCAGCTTAGTGGGCAGTAGCAATCAGCCCCAGCATTTT.

A few counts support this clone. The chain joins TRBV28 to TRBJ1-6; D remains ambiguous. Deletions cut 5 bases from V and 7 bases from J, with 15 bases between. The CDR3 runs to 15 residues. Germline V CDR1 and CDR2: MDHEN, SYDVKM. CDR3 loop: CASSRGRLSNSPLHF. CDR3 DNA: TGTGCCAGCAGTCGTGGACGGCTATCAAATTCACCCCTCCACTTT.

J is TRBJ1-2 and V is TRBV29-1; 7 bases are a match to TRBD1. Germline values: CDR1 SQVTM, CDR2 ANQGSEA. V lost 7 bases to trimming and J lost 14 bases; unmatched junction nucleotides: 19. The CDR3 is 13 amino acids. The CDR3 loop reads CSASTGSLGRRTF. CDR3 nucleotide sequence: TGCAGCGCTTCGACAGGGAGCCTCGGGCGGAGGACCTTC.

CDR3 nucleotide sequence: TGTGCCAGCTCAGCCGGGACTAGCGGGAGTTGGACCGGGGAGCTGTTTTTT. This gives the protein CASSAGTSGSWTGELFF. This sequence joins TRBV18 and TRBJ2-2; 14 bases fit TRBD2. Per the germline V gene, CDR1 is KGHSH and CDR2 is LQKENI. Trimming at V came to 5 bases and at J to 5 bases, leaving 7 bases not matched to a gene. This CDR3 comprises 17 residues.

The chain joins TRBV5-4 to TRBJ2-7, with unresolved D. V was shortened by 1 base and J by 1 base, with 12 bases between the two germline ends. CDR1 SGHNT and CDR2 YYREEE come from the germline V gene (reference sequence). The CDR3 loop spans 15 amino acids. The CDR3 loop reads CASSLIGPQSYEQYF. DNA for the CDR3: TGTGCCAGCAGCTTGATTGGGCCGCAGTCCTACGAGCAGTACTTC.

The V and J genes are TRBV5-4 and TRBJ1-1; no definite D call. The CDR3 loop spans 13 amino acids. The V end lost 4 bases, the J end lost 1 base, and 8 bases lay between the germline ends. Germline lookup yields CDR1 SGHNT and CDR2 YYREEE (reference sequence). CDR3 nucleotide sequence: TGTGCCAGCAGCACCGGACGGAACACTGAAGCTTTCTTT. Amino acid sequence: CASSTGRNTEAFF.

The J gene is TRBJ1-2, the V gene TRBV7-3, with TRBD1 matching 7 bases. V was clipped by 1 base and J by 4 bases; unmatched bases: 6. This CDR3 comprises 15 residues. CDR1 and CDR2 from the germline V gene are SGHTA and FQGTGA. The CDR3, as DNA: TGTGCCAGCAGCTTAAATCCCGGGACAGCCTATGGCTACACCTTC. It encodes CASSLNPGTAYGYTF.

The genes are TRBV10-3 and TRBJ2-7, with D unresolved. V was shortened by 7 bases and J by 7 bases, with 14 bases between the two germline ends. Germline assignment: CDR1 ENHRY and CDR2 SYGVKD. This CDR3 region has 12 residues. This CDR3 reads CAIMAGLGEQYF. In DNA form, the CDR3 reads TGTGCCATCATGGCCGGCTTAGGGGAGCAGTACTTC.

The chain joins TRBV18 to TRBJ2-5; D may be TRBD1 (6 bases). Germline V gives CDR1 KGHSH, CDR2 LQKENI. The CDR3 length is 15 residues. Trimming took off 2 bases at V and 5 bases at J, with 15 bases between the two ends. CDR3 amino acids: CASSPANRVEETQYF. The CDR3 DNA follows: TGTGCCAGCTCACCAGCCAACAGGGTGGAGGAGACCCAGTACTTC.

The V and J genes are TRBV5-1 and TRBJ2-4; 7 bases line up with TRBD2. The trim removed 4 bases at V and 6 bases at J, leaving 10 bases unmatched. This CDR3 comprises 15 residues. In germline, CDR1 is SGHRS, CDR2 YFSETQ. CDR3 bases: TGCGCCAGCAGCCCCGAGGGGAGGGGTGGAAACATTCAGTACTTC. Residues: CASSPEGRGGNIQYF.

The chain combines TRBV18 with TRBJ2-1, with TRBD1 matching over 7 bases. Germline CDR1 is KGHSH and CDR2 is LQKENI. The CDR3 is 15 amino acids. The junction had 7 bases not matched to a gene; V was cut back by 3 bases and J by 5 bases. As DNA, the CDR3 is TGTGCCAGCTCACCCCGGGACAGACGGAACAATGAGCAGTTCTTC. It translates to CASSPRDRRNNEQFF.

This chain links TRBV25-1 with TRBJ2-1; D is unresolved. This CDR3 contains 15 residues. V was shortened by 4 bases and J by 0 bases, with 10 bases between the two germline ends. Germline V CDR1 and CDR2: MGHDK, SYGVNS. This chain's CDR3 is CASSVQASSYNEQFF. The CDR3 coding sequence is TGTGCCAGCAGTGTGCAGGCGAGCTCCTACAATGAGCAGTTCTTC.

The chain joins TRBV7-9 to TRBJ2-3; TRBD1 or TRBD2 may be the D gene (6 bases each). The CDR3 covers 15 residues. Germline CDR1 and CDR2: SEHNR and FQNEAQ (reference sequence). V was cut by 5 bases and J by 11 bases, with 23 bases left in between. The CDR3 is CASSRGGGLQIGQYF. As DNA, the CDR3 is TGTGCCAGCAGCCGAGGAGGGGGTCTACAGATTGGGCAGTATTTT.

The CDR3 DNA follows: TGTGCCAGCAGCCCCCAGGGCAGGGGGAGCACTGAAGCTTTCTTT. This encodes CASSPQGRGSTEAFF. This chain links TRBV16 with TRBJ1-1; 7 nucleotides align to TRBD1. Germline V lookup: CDR1 KGHSY, CDR2 FQNENV. J gave up 4 bases and V 4 bases, and 9 bases lay outside the gene matches. This CDR3 contains 15 residues.

This sequence joins TRBV11-1 and TRBJ1-4, with D uncertain. The CDR3 spans 14 residues. V dropped 3 bases and J dropped 0 bases, with 5 bases sitting between them. The V gene's germline CDR1 is SGHAT and CDR2 FQDESV (reference sequence). This CDR3 reads CASSFTTTNEKLFF. CDR3 DNA: TGTGCCAGCAGCTTCACCACAACTAATGAAAAACTGTTTTTT. Full variable domain (rest looked up from reference TRBV11-1 and TRBJ1-4): EAEVAQSPRYKITEKSQAVAFWCDPISGHATLYWYRQILGQGPELLVQFQDESVVDDSQLPKDRFSAERLKGVDSTLKIQPAELGDSAMYLCASSFTTTNEKLFFGSGTQLSVL.

This chain uses TRBV27 with TRBJ2-3; 10 nucleotides line up with TRBD1. V dropped 5 bases and J dropped 3; count of bases not matched to a gene: 5. CDR1 and CDR2 (germline): MNHEY, SMNVEV (reference sequence). The CDR3 length is 15 residues. Here the CDR3 DNA reads TGTGCCAGCAGTCGCCGACAGGGGGCAACAGATACGCAGTATTTT. Its translation is CASSRRQGATDTQYF.

The chain has TRBV19 and TRBJ2-7; unclear D gene. The germline V and J ends were trimmed by 5 bases and 0 bases, with 11 bases remaining between them. This CDR3 is built from 14 residues. CDR1 is LNHDA, CDR2 SQIVND, per germline (reference sequence). The DNA of the CDR3 is TGTGCCAGTAGTGCACAGAAGAGCTCCTACGAGCAGTACTTC. This gives the protein CASSAQKSSYEQYF.